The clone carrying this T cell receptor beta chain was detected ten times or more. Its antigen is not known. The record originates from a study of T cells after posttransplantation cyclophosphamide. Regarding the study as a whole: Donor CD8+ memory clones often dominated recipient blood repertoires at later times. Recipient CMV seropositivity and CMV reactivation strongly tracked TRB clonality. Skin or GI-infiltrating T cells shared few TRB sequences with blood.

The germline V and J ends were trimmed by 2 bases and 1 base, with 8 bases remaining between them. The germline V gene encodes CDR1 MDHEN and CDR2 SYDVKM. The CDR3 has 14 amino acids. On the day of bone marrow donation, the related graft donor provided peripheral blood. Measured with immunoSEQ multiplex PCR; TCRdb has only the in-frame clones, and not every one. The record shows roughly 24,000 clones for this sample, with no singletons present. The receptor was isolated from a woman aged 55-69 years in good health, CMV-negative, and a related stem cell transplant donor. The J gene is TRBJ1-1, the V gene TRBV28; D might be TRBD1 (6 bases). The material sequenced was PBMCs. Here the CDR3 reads CASSLTGPNTEAFF. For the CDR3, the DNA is TGTGCCAGCAGTTTAACAGGGCCGAACACTGAAGCTTTCTTT.